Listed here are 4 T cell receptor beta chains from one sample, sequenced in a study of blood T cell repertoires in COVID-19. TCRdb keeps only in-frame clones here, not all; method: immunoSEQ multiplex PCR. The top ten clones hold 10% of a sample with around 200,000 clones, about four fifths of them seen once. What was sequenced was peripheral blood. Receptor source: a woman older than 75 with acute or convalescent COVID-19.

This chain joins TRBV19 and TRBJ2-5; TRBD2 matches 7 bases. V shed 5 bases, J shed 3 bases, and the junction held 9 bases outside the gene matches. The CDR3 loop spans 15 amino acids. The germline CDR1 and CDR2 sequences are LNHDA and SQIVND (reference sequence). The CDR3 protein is CASSPRTSLEETQYF. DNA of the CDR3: TGTGCCAGTAGTCCCCGGACTAGTTTGGAAGAGACCCAGTACTTC.

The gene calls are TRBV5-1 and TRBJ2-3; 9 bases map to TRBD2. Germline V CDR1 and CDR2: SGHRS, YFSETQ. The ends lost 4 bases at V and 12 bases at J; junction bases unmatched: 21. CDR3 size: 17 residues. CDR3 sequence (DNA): TGCGCCAGCAGCCTGAATTTTGCGGGAGGGGCCTTAAGGGGACAGTATTTT. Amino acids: CASSLNFAGGALRGQYF.

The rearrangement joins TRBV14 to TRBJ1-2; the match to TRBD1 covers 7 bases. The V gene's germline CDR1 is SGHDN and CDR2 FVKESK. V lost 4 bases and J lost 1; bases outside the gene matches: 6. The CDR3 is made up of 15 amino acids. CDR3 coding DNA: TGTGCCAGCAGCCGCCCGGGACAGCTTAACTATGGCTACACCTTC. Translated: CASSRPGQLNYGYTF.

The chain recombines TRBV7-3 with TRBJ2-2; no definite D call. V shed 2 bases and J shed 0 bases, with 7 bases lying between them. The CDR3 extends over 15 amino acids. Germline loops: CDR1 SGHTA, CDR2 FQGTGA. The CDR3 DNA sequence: TGTGCCAGCAGCTTATGGCCGTCGAACACCGGGGAGCTGTTTTTT. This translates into CASSLWPSNTGELFF. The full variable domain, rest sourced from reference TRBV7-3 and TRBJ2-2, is GAGVSQTPSNKVTEKGKYVELRCDPISGHTALYWYRQSLGQGPEFLIYFQGTGAADDSGLPNDRFFAVRPEGSVSTLKIQRTERGDSAVYLCASSLWPSNTGELFFGEGSRLTVL.